This section outlines one TCR beta chain sequence together with its context. A multiplex PCR was run with 60 Vbeta primers and 13 Jbeta primers. Method: immunoSEQ multiplex PCR; TCRdb's copy keeps in-frame clones and lacks some. Counted here are 140,000 to 150,000 clones, roughly 80% occurring once; the ten biggest clones make up roughly 2.8%. The germline V gene encodes CDR1 SEHNR and CDR2 FQNEAQ (reference sequence). The CDR3 extends over 19 amino acids. The V and J ends lost 0 bases and 2 bases, in that order; junction bases with no gene match: 8. This sample is part of a study of cytomegalovirus exposure and HLA in healthy donors.

The chain couples TRBV7-9 to TRBJ2-1; 12 bases line up with TRBD2. The clonotype comes from a woman aged 25 to 39 in good health and CMV-seronegative. The specimen was PBMCs. This CDR3 reads CASSLAPLAGGSPYNEQFF. The CDR3 bases are TGTGCCAGCAGCTTAGCCCCCCTAGCGGGAGGGTCCCCCTACAATGAGCAGTTCTTC. The full variable domain, with the rest looked up from reference TRBV7-9 and TRBJ2-1, is DTGVSQNPRHKITKRGQNVTFRCDPISEHNRLYWYRQTLGQGPEFLTYFQNEAQLEKSRLLSDRFSAERPKGSFSTLEIQRTEQGDSAMYLCASSLAPLAGGSPYNEQFFGPGTRLTVL.